These 8 T cell receptor beta chains came from one sample sequenced in a study of immune heterogeneity within non-small cell lung tumors. Multiplex PCR (32 V and 13 J primers) was used to amplify the TCR beta CDR3. TCRdb reprocessed the multiplex PCR reads via MiXCR and lists one record per CDR3 protein. This table holds some 6,000 distinct CDR3 sequences, less than 20% found once. The authors used about 540 ng of bulk tumor genomic DNA per sample as template. Biopsy collection occurred during surgery, with several far-apart biopsies per primary tumor. With untreated, newly diagnosed non-small cell lung cancer, the patients went on to undergo curative surgery. The material sequenced was lung tumor tissue. The receptors come from a man in his forties with non-small cell lung cancer.

This clonotype was picked up many times. The chain couples TRBV12-3 or TRBV12-4 to TRBJ2-7, with 9 bases matching TRBD1. The CDR3 loop spans 15 amino acids. With V trimmed by 6 bases and J by 4 bases, 10 bases remained unmatched. CDR3 in DNA: TGTGCCAGCAGGGACACGGGACAGGGCATGTACGAGCAGTACTTC. Translated, it gives CASRDTGQGMYEQYF.

Remarks on this clonotype: Given a much more abundant clone one base away, this may be a read error. V is TRBV5-6 and J is TRBJ1-4, with 7 nucleotides matching TRBD1. With 1 base clipped from V and 7 bases from J, the junction kept 16 bases outside the gene matches. CDR3 size: 18 residues. Germline CDR1 reads SGHDT; CDR2 reads YYEEEE. The CDR3 coding sequence is TGTGCCAGCAGCTTGCCCGTGGGACAGACATTAGGCGCTGAAAAACTGTTTTTT. This translates into CASSLPVGQTLGAEKLFF.

By share, this clonotype ranks as medium-sized. This chain links TRBV27 with TRBJ2-1; no definite D call. Deletions cut 5 bases from V and 9 bases from J, with 8 bases between. The CDR3 has 11 amino acids. Germline CDR1 reads MNHEY; CDR2 reads SMNVEV (reference sequence). CDR3 bases: TGTGCCAGCAGTATAGAATTTGAGCAGTTCTTC. Translating it yields CASSIEFEQFF.

This clonotype rates as large. The CDR3 is CASRGHTNTGELFF. The CDR3 DNA is TGTGCCAGTAGGGGACATACGAACACCGGGGAGCTGTTTTTT. The V gene is TRBV19, the J gene TRBJ2-2; a possible D gene is TRBD1 (6 bases). V dropped 6 bases and J dropped 0 bases, with 8 bases sitting between them. Germline CDR1 and CDR2: LNHDA and SQIVND (reference sequence). The CDR3 spans 14 residues.

This clonotype is deemed medium-sized. The chain carries TRBV24-1 and TRBJ2-3; 11 nucleotides align to TRBD2. Looked up from germline, CDR1 is KGHDR and CDR2 is SFDVKD. This CDR3 has 16 residues. V lost 4 bases to trimming and J lost 2 bases; unmatched junction nucleotides: 4. The CDR3 DNA reads TGTGCCACCAGTGAGCCGGGACTAGCGGACACAGATACGCAGTATTTT. Amino acid sequence: CATSEPGLADTDTQYF.

This clonotype rates as medium-sized (0.01 to 0.1%). This sequence joins TRBV10-3 and TRBJ1-3; 7 nucleotides agree with TRBD1. With V trimmed by 7 bases and J by 4 bases, 7 bases remained unmatched. Per the germline V gene, CDR1 is ENHRY and CDR2 is SYGVKD. The CDR3 is 14 residues long. The CDR3 coding sequence is TGTGCCATCACAGGACAGGCGTCCGGAAACACCATATATTTT. This translates into CAITGQASGNTIYF.

In this sample, this clonotype is medium-sized. The CDR3 DNA is TGTGCCAGTACGTATAGCAATCAGCCCCAGCATTTT. It codes for CASTYSNQPQHF. V is TRBV19 and J is TRBJ1-5; D remains ambiguous. CDR1 and CDR2 (germline): LNHDA, SQIVND (reference sequence). The CDR3 length is 12 residues. Trimming removed 7 bases at V and 0 bases at J, with 4 bases between.

This chain connects TRBV5-4 to TRBJ1-3; maybe TRBD1 (6 bases). The V end was cut by 6 bases, the J end by 10 bases, with 17 bases between. Per the germline V gene, CDR1 is SGHNT and CDR2 is YYREEE (reference sequence). The CDR3 totals 13 residues. The CDR3 DNA sequence: TGTGCCAGCACCCCGGACAGAGAAGGAACCATATATTTT. It yields the protein CASTPDREGTIYF.